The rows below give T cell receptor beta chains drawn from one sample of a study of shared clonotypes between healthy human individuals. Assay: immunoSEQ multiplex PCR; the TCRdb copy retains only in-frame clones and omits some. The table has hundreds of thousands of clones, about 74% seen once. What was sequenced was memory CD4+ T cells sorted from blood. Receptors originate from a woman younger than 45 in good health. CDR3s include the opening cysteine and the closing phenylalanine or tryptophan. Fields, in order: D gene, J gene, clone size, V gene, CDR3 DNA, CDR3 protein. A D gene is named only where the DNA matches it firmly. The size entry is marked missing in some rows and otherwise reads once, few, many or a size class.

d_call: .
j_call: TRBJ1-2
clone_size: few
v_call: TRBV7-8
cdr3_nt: TGTGCCAGCAGCTTAGGGGACTATGGCTACACCTTC
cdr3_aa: CASSLGDYGYTF

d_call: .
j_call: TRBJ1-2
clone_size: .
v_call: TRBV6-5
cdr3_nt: TGTGCCAGCAGCCGGGAGTTGCAGGACTATGGCTACACCTTC
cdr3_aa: CASSRELQDYGYTF

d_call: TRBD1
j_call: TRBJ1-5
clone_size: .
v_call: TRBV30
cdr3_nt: TGTGCCTGGACCAATGACAGGGGACATCAGCCCCAGCATTTT
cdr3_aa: CAWTNDRGHQPQHF

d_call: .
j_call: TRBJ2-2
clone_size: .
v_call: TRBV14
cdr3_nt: TGTGCCAGCAGCCCCCCGTGGTCGACCGGGGAGCTGTTTTTT
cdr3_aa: CASSPPWSTGELFF

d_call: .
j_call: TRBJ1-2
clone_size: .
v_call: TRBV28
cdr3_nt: TGTGCCAGCAGTTTGCGCAGGGCCAATGGCTACACCTTC
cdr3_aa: CASSLRRANGYTF

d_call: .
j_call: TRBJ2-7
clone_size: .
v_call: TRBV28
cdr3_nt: TGTGCCAGCAGTTTGGCCGGGCTCGGAAACGAGCAGTACTTC
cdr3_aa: CASSLAGLGNEQYF

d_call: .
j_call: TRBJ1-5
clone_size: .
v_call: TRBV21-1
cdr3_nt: TGTGCCAGCAGCGGGGCAGCCCTAGGGAGCAATCAGCCCCAGCATTTT
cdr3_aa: CASSGAALGSNQPQHF

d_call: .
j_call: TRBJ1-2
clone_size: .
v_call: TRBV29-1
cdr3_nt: TGCAGCGGCGGGGCGCTTAACTATGGCTACACCTTC
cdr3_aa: CSGGALNYGYTF

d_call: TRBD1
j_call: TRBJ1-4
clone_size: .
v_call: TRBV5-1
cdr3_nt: TGCGCCAGCAGCTTGGGTGGACAGGGGAACGTCGGTAATGAAAAACTGTTTTTT
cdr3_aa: CASSLGGQGNVGNEKLFF

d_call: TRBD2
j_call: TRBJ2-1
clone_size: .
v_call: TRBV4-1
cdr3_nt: TGCGCCAGCAGCCAAGAACCATCGGGGGGGAATAATGAGCAGTTCTTC
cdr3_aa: CASSQEPSGGNNEQFF

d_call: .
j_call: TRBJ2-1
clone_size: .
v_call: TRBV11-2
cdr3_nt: TGTGCCAGCAGCTTCAGGAAGTCCCCCAGGGAGTTCTTC
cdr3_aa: CASSFRKSPREFF

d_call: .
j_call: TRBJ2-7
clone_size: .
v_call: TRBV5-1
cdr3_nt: TGCGCCAGCAGGGAAACAGGGAAGGACGAGCAGTACTTC
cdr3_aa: CASRETGKDEQYF

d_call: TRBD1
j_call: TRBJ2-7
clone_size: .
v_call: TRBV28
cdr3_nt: TGTGCCAGCAGTTTCTCGACAGGGGGCTACGAGCAGTACTTC
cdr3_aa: CASSFSTGGYEQYF

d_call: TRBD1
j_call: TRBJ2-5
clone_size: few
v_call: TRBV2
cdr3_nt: TGTGCCAGCAGTAGACAGGGGGTCGGGGAGACCCAGTACTTC
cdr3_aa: CASSRQGVGETQYF

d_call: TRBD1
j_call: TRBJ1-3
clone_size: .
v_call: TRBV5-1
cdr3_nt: TGCGCCAGCAGCGTAACAGGGGGCGATGGAAACACCATATATTTT
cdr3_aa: CASSVTGGDGNTIYF

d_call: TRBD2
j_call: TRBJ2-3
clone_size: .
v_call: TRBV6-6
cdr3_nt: TGTGCCAGCAGCAAACTAGCGTCCACAGATACGCAGTATTTT
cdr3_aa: CASSKLASTDTQYF

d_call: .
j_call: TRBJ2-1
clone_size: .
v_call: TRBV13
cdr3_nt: TGTGCCAGCAGCTTAGTAGATGAGCAGTTCTTC
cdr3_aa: CASSLVDEQFF

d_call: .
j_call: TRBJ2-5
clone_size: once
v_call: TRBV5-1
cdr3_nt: TGCGCCAGCAGCTTTTTTCCGGCCCAAGAGACCCAGTACTTC
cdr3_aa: CASSFFPAQETQYF

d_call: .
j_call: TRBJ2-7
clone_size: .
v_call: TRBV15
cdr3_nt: TGTGCCACCAGCAGAGATGTAGTCGGGAGCTACTACGAGCAGTACTTC
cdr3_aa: CATSRDVVGSYYEQYF

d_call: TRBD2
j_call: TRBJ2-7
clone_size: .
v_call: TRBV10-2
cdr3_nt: TGCGCCAGCAGTGAGTCACTAGCGGGCTCCTACGAGCAGTACTTC
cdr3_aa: CASSESLAGSYEQYF

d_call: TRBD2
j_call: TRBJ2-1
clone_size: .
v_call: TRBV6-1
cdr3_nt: TGTGCCAGCAGGACTAGCGGGAACTACAATGAGCAGTTCTTC
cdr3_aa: CASRTSGNYNEQFF

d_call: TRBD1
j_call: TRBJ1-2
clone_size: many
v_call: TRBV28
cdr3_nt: TGTGCCAGCATCGGACAGGGTTGGGGAGGCTACACCTTC
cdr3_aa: CASIGQGWGGYTF

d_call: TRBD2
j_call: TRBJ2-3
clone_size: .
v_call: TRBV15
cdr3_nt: TGTGCCACCAGCAGACCACCTACTAGCGGGAGAGCAGATACGCAGTATTTT
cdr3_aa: CATSRPPTSGRADTQYF

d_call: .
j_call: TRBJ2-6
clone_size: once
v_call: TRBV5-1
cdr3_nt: TGCGCCAGCAGCCCCCGGGATGGGGCCAACGTCCTGACTTTC
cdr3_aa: CASSPRDGANVLTF

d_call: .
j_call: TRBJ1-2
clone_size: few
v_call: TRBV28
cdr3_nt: TGTGCCAGCAGTTCGGAACGAGTAGCTAACTATGGCTACACCTTC
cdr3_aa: CASSSERVANYGYTF

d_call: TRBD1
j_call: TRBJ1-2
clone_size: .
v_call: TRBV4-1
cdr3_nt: TGCGCCAGCAGCCAAGAGCTAGTACGACAGGGCTATGGCTACACCTTC
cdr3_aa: CASSQELVRQGYGYTF

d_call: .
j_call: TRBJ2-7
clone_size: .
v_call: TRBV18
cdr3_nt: TGTGCCAGCTCACCCCTGGGGTACGAGCAGTACTTC
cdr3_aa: CASSPLGYEQYF

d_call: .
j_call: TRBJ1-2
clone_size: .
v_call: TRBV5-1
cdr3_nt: TGCGCCAGCTCTGAGGGGTCTTATGGCTACACCTTC
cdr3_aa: CASSEGSYGYTF

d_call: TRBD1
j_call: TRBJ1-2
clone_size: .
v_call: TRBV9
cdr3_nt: TGTGCCAGCAGCGTAGCTGGGGCAGGGGGACAATATGGCTACACCTTC
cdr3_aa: CASSVAGAGGQYGYTF

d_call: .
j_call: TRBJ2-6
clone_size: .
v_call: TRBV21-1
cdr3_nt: TGTGCCAGCAGCAAAAAAAACACCTCTGGGGCCAACGTCCTGACTTTC
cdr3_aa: CASSKKNTSGANVLTF

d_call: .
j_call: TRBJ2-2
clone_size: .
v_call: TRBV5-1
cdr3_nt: TGCGCCAGCAGCTGGGGCGGGGGCGAGGCGGAGCTGTTTTTT
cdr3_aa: CASSWGGGEAELFF

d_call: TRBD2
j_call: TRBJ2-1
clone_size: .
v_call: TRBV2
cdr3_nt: TGTGCCAGCACAAGGAGGACTAGCGGGAGCAATGAGCAGTTCTTC
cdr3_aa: CASTRRTSGSNEQFF

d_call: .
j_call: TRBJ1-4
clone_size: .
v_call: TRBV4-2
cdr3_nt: TGTGCCAGCAGCCAAGATCGGAGGGGTAGCAATGAAAAACTGTTTTTT
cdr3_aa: CASSQDRRGSNEKLFF

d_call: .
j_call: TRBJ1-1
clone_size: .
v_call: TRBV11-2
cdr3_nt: TGTGCCAGCAGCTTTCGCCGGGACATGAACACTGAAGCTTTCTTT
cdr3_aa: CASSFRRDMNTEAFF

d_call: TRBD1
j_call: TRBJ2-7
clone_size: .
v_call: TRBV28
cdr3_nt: TGTGCCAGCAGTCAGGGGGCTGGTCGCTACGAGCAGTACTTC
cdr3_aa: CASSQGAGRYEQYF

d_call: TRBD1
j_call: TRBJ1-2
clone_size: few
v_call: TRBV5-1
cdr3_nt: TGCGCCAGCAGCTTGGGGGACAGGGATAGTGGTGGCTACACCTTC
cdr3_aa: CASSLGDRDSGGYTF

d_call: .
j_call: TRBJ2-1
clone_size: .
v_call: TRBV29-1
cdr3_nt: TGCAGCGTCGGCATACCGGGACTCCCAAATGAGCAGTTCTTC
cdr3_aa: CSVGIPGLPNEQFF

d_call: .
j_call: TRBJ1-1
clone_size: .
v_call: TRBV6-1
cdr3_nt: TGTGCCAGCAGGTCCGGGACGGGGAACACTGAAGCTTTCTTT
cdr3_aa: CASRSGTGNTEAFF

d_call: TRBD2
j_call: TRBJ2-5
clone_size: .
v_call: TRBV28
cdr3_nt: TGTGCCAGCAGTTTGACTAGCGGGGGAAAAGAGACCCAGTACTTC
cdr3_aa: CASSLTSGGKETQYF

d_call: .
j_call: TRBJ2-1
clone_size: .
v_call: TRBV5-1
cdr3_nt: TGCGCCAGCAGTCCGCAAAGCGAGTACAATGAGCAGTTCTTC
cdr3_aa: CASSPQSEYNEQFF

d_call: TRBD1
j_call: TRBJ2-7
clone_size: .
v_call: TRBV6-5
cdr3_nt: TGTGCCAGCAGTTACTCGAGTTCGGCAGGGGGCAGCGAGCAGTACTTC
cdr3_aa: CASSYSSSAGGSEQYF

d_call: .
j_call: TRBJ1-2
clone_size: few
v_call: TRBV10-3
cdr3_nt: TGTGCCATCAGTGAACGGGGAGATTATGGCTACACCTTC
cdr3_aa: CAISERGDYGYTF

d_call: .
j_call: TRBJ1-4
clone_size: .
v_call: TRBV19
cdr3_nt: TGTGCCAGTAGGGGTTCCCGGGGGCCTATTAATGAAAAACTGTTTTTT
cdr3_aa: CASRGSRGPINEKLFF

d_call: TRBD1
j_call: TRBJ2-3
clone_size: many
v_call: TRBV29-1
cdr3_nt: TGCAGCGCTAGACAGGGAACAGATACGCAGTATTTT
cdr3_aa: CSARQGTDTQYF

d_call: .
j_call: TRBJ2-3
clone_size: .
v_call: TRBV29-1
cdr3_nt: TGCAGCGTTGAGATTATGGGGACAGATACGCAGTATTTT
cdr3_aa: CSVEIMGTDTQYF

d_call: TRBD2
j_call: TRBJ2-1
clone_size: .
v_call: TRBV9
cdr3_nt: TGTGCCAGCAGCGTCGGGACTAGCGGCCACAATGAGCAGTTCTTC
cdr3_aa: CASSVGTSGHNEQFF

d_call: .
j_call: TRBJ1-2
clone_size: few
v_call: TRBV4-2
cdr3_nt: TGTGCCAGCAGCCAAGCGGGGCAGAACGGCTACACCTTC
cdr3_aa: CASSQAGQNGYTF

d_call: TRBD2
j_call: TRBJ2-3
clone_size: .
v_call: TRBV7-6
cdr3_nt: TGTGCCAGCAGCTTAGCCTTTAGCGGGAACCCTTTTTTTTATGAGGTAGTTACGCAGTATTTT
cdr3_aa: CASSLAFSGNPFFYEVVTQYF

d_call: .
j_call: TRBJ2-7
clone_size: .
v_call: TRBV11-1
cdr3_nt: TGTGCCAGCAGCTTCCAAAGAGACTCCTACGAGCAGTACTTC
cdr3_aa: CASSFQRDSYEQYF

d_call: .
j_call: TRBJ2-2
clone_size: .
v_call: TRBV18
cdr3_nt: TGTGCCAGCTCACCACCGGTCAGGGACACCGGGGAGCTGTTTTTT
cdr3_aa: CASSPPVRDTGELFF

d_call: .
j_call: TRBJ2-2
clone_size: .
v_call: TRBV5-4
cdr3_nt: TGTGCCAGCAGCCTGGTTTCCGGGGAGCTGTTTTTT
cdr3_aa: CASSLVSGELFF

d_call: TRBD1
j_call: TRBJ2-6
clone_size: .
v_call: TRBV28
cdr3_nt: TGTGCCAGCAGTTCAGGACAGGATAACACCAACGTCCTGACTTTC
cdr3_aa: CASSSGQDNTNVLTF

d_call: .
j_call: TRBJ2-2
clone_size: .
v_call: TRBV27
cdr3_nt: TGTGCCAGCAGTCCTGCGATCGGGGAGCTGTTTTTT
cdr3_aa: CASSPAIGELFF

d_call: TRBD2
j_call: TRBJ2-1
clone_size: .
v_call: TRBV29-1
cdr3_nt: TGCAGCGTTGTTTATAGCGGGGGTTCCTACAATGAGCAGTTCTTC
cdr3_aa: CSVVYSGGSYNEQFF

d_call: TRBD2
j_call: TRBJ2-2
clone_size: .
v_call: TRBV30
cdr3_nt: TGTGCCTCACAAGGGAGGGCCGGGACTAGCGGATACACCGGGGAGCTGTTTTTT
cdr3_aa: CASQGRAGTSGYTGELFF

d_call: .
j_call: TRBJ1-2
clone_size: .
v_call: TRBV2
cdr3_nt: TGTGCCAGCAGTTCAAACCGGGGACCAGGCTACACCTTC
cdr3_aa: CASSSNRGPGYTF

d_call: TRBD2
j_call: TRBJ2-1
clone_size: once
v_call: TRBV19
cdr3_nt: TGTGCCAGTTTAGATGTGCGGGAGGGCCAGTTCTACAATGAGCAGTTCTTC
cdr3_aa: CASLDVREGQFYNEQFF

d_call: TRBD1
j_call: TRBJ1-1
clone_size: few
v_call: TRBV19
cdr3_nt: TGTGCCAGTAGTTTAAGCGGGACAGGGAGCAACACTGAAGCTTTCTTT
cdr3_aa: CASSLSGTGSNTEAFF

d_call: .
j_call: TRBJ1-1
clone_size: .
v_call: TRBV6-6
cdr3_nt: TGTGCCAGCAGTTTAGTGGACAGAGACCGGAACACTGAAGCTTTCTTT
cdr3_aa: CASSLVDRDRNTEAFF

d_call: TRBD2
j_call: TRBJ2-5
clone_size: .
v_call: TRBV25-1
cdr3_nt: TGTGCCAGCAGGGGAGTCCATAGGAATAGCGGGTACCAAGAGACCCAGTACTTC
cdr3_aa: CASRGVHRNSGYQETQYF